The 30 T cell receptor beta chains below all came from one sample that was sequenced in a study of cytomegalovirus exposure and HLA in healthy donors. The PCR ran on 60 Vbeta and 13 Jbeta primers. Measured with immunoSEQ multiplex PCR; TCRdb has only the in-frame clones, and not every one. The sample carries 100,000 to 150,000 clones, more than 60% recorded once. Sample: PBMCs. The receptor source for this set is a woman aged 35 to 49 in good health and CMV-seronegative.

The CDR3 spells CSAVLAGADIQYF. The CDR3 region has the DNA TGCAGCGCCGTACTAGCGGGGGCGGACATTCAGTACTTC. The J gene is TRBJ2-4, the V gene TRBV29-1, with 11 positions matching TRBD2. V lost 7 bases and J lost 8; bases outside the gene matches: 7. Germline V lookup: CDR1 SQVTM, CDR2 ANQGSEA. The CDR3 spans 13 residues.

The chain joins TRBV15 to TRBJ1-5, with D possibly matching TRBD1 (5 bases). Trimming shortened V by 3 bases and J by 7 bases, and 10 bases separated the two germline ends. This CDR3 spans 13 amino acids. Germline V CDR1 and CDR2: LNHNV, YYDKDF (reference sequence). This chain's CDR3 is CATSSEGLQPQHF. The CDR3 DNA is TGTGCCACCAGCAGTGAGGGACTACAGCCCCAGCATTTT.

The rearrangement links TRBV7-2 to TRBJ2-7; D is possibly TRBD2 (5 bases). Germline CDR1 and CDR2: SGHTA and FQGNSA. The V gene lost 5 bases and the J gene lost 3 bases, with 17 bases spanning the gap. This CDR3 is built from 15 residues. The CDR3 coding sequence is TGTGCCAGCAGCCCAGAGCAGACCCGGGGCTACGAGCAGTACTTC. Its protein is CASSPEQTRGYEQYF.

About this clone itself: A read error may produce the germline difference seen at one junction end. This chain uses TRBV7-7 with TRBJ2-5; D uncertain. CDR1 is SSHAT, CDR2 FNYEAQ, per germline (reference sequence). The CDR3 has 12 amino acids. The CDR3 reads CASSALTQTQYF. The CDR3 bases are TGTGCTAGCAGCGCCCTTACTCAGACCCAGTACTTC.

In regard to this clone: This sample includes further DNA sequences coding for the same CDR3. The chain employs TRBV7-2 and TRBJ2-7, with TRBD1 identical over 8 bases. This CDR3 is built from 14 residues. After removal of 3 bases from V and 2 bases from J, the junction contained 3 bases not matched to a gene. CDR1 is SGHTA and CDR2 is FQGNSA in the germline V gene. CDR3 loop: CASSFPGGTYEQYF. The CDR3 DNA sequence: TGTGCCAGCAGCTTTCCAGGGGGCACCTACGAGCAGTACTTC.

The gene calls are TRBV10-3 and TRBJ2-3; D is possibly TRBD1 (6 bases). Germline V lookup: CDR1 ENHRY, CDR2 SYGVKD. Trimming left V 6 bases short and J 2 bases short, with 12 bases between. The length of the CDR3 is 14 residues. CDR3 coding DNA: TGTGCCATCAGCTACAGGGAATTCACAGATACGCAGTATTTT. Amino acids: CAISYREFTDTQYF.

The chain uses TRBV28 and TRBJ2-1, with 8 bases fitting TRBD2. Germline assignment: CDR1 MDHEN and CDR2 SYDVKM. There are 16 residues in the CDR3. Trimming cost V 5 bases and J 0 bases; bases outside gene matches: 6. The CDR3 here is CASSSLLAASYNEQFF. The CDR3 region has the DNA TGTGCCAGCAGTAGCTTACTAGCGGCCTCCTACAATGAGCAGTTCTTC. The full variable domain, with the rest looked up from reference TRBV28 and TRBJ2-1, is DVKVTQSSRYLVKRTGEKVFLECVQDMDHENMFWYRQDPGLGLRLIYFSYDVKMKEKGDIPEGYSVSREKKERFSLILESASTNQTSMYLCASSSLLAASYNEQFFGPGTRLTVL.

In its sample, this clone was seen many times. J is TRBJ2-3 and V is TRBV7-2, with 14 positions matching TRBD2. Germline V gene lookup returns CDR1 SGHTA and CDR2 FQGNSA. There are 17 residues in the CDR3. Germline trimming cut 5 bases from V and 5 bases from J; bases unmatched to any gene: 9. In DNA form, the CDR3 reads TGTGCCAGCAGCCCGAGTAGGGGGACTAGCGGGGGAGATACGCAGTATTTT. Translated: CASSPSRGTSGGDTQYF.

This clone showed up just a few times. The chain employs TRBV6-5 and TRBJ1-2; a possible D gene is TRBD1 (6 bases). CDR3 size: 12 residues. CDR1 MNHEY and CDR2 SVGAGI come from the germline V gene. Trimming took off 6 bases at V and 13 bases at J, with 18 bases between the two ends. In DNA, the CDR3 is TGTGCCAGCAGAGTTGGGGGGGCAGTTCTCACCTTC. It encodes CASRVGGAVLTF.

The rearrangement joins TRBV7-2 to TRBJ2-7; weak D call: TRBD1 (7 bases). The germline CDR1 and CDR2 sequences are SGHTA and FQGNSA. CDR3 length: 15 residues. Trimming removed 5 bases from V and 3 bases from J, with 17 bases in between. The chain's CDR3 is CASSLLGGGNYEQYF. In DNA, the CDR3 is TGTGCCAGCAGCCTCCTAGGGGGCGGGAACTACGAGCAGTACTTC. The full variable domain, its missing parts supplied by reference TRBV7-2 and TRBJ2-7, is GAGVSQSPSNKVTEKGKDVELRCDPISGHTALYWYRQSLGQGLEFLIYFQGNSAPDKSGLPSDRFSAERTGGSVSTLTIQRTQQEDSAVYLCASSLLGGGNYEQYFGPGTRLTVT.

This chain joins TRBV7-6 and TRBJ2-1, with 12 bases matching TRBD2. The V and J ends lost 5 bases and 4 bases, in that order; junction bases with no gene match: 6. The CDR3 length is 16 residues. Germline lookup yields CDR1 SGHVS and CDR2 FNYEAQ. The CDR3 region is CASSLTSGRPYNEQFF. The CDR3 DNA follows: TGTGCCAGCAGCCTTACTAGCGGGAGGCCTTACAATGAGCAGTTCTTC.

The genes are TRBV7-9 and TRBJ2-3, with TRBD1 matching over 9 bases. This CDR3 comprises 15 residues. Germline V lookup: CDR1 SEHNR, CDR2 FQNEAQ (reference sequence). V lost 3 bases, J lost 8 bases, and 9 bases stayed unmatched. CDR3 protein: CASSLGGQGLVTQYF. CDR3 DNA: TGTGCCAGCAGCTTGGGAGGACAGGGGCTTGTTACGCAGTATTTT.

The rearrangement uses TRBV18 and TRBJ2-3; 9 positions match TRBD2. This CDR3 is 16 amino acids long. Germline V CDR1 and CDR2: KGHSH, LQKENI. J lost 3 bases, V lost 1 base, and 5 bases had no gene match. The CDR3 DNA reads TGTGCCAGCTCACCACTAGCGGGAGTAGTGACAGATACGCAGTATTTT. Protein product: CASSPLAGVVTDTQYF.

This chain connects TRBV29-1 to TRBJ1-2, with D maybe TRBD1 (6 bases). Germline V gene data show CDR1 as SQVTM and CDR2 as ANQGSEA. The V end was cut by 7 bases, the J end by 0 bases, with 15 bases between. The CDR3 is made up of 14 amino acids. As DNA, the CDR3 is TGCAGCGCATCAGGACCAGGGGCTAACTATGGCTACACCTTC. Residues: CSASGPGANYGYTF.

The gene calls are TRBV19 and TRBJ1-1, with D perhaps matching TRBD1 (6 bases). V dropped 7 bases and J dropped 2 bases, with 11 bases sitting between them. The CDR3 extends over 13 amino acids. Germline V CDR1 and CDR2: LNHDA, SQIVND (reference sequence). The CDR3 bases are TGTGCCAGTAAGGCCAGGGGTAACACTGAAGCTTTCTTT. This encodes CASKARGNTEAFF.

The chain has TRBV28 and TRBJ2-7, with TRBD2 matching over 8 bases. CDR1 and CDR2 (germline): MDHEN, SYDVKM. The trim removed 9 bases at V and 2 bases at J, leaving 3 bases unmatched. This CDR3 spans 12 amino acids. DNA for the CDR3: TGTGCCAGTCGGGGACTAGCCTACGAGCAGTACTTC. It is translated as CASRGLAYEQYF.

There are a few counts of this clone. A junction end diverges from the germline sequence, so it may reflect a read error. The rearrangement joins TRBV6-1 to TRBJ1-6, with 8 bases matching TRBD1. Germline lookup yields CDR1 MNHNS and CDR2 SASEGT. CDR3 size: 14 residues. In DNA, the CDR3 is TGTGCCAGCAGGGAAGGGACAGGCAATTCACCCCTCCACTTT. Its protein product is CASREGTGNSPLHF.

The rearrangement joins TRBV10-3 to TRBJ2-7; D is perhaps TRBD1 (7 bases). The CDR3 length is 12 residues. With 10 bases removed from V and 1 base from J, the gap between germline ends came to 11 bases. Germline CDR1 ENHRY, CDR2 SYGVKD. DNA of the CDR3: TGTGCCACAGGGGGGATTTCCTACGAGCAGTACTTC. Amino acids: CATGGISYEQYF.

The chain uses TRBV28 and TRBJ1-5; TRBD1 matches 10 bases. CDR1 is MDHEN and CDR2 is SYDVKM in the germline V gene. The CDR3 loop spans 17 amino acids. V shed 4 bases, J shed 3 bases, and the junction held 9 bases outside the gene matches. The CDR3 DNA sequence: TGTGCCAGCAGTTCAGGCCGGACAGGGGGTAACAATCAGCCCCAGCATTTT. Its protein is CASSSGRTGGNNQPQHF.

This clone was seen a few times. The chain is built from TRBV4-3 and TRBJ2-5; a weak D match, TRBD1 (5 bases). The J call could be wrong; TRBJ2-7 is a better fit for the DNA end. This CDR3 region has 15 residues. Germline assignment: CDR1 LGHNA and CDR2 YSLEER. DNA for the CDR3: TGCGCCAGCAGCCAAGAATACCAGGGCTACTACGAGCAGTACTTC. As protein: CASSQEYQGYYEQYF.

The CDR3 loop reads CASSLQGDMSHEQYF. The CDR3, as DNA: TGTGCCAGCAGCCTCCAGGGGGACATGTCTCACGAGCAGTACTTC. The chain carries TRBV11-2 and TRBJ2-7; 7 bases match TRBD1. This CDR3 comprises 15 residues. V dropped 5 bases and J dropped 5; count of bases not matched to a gene: 12. CDR1 and CDR2 from the germline V gene are SGHAT and FQNNGV.

The rearrangement joins TRBV5-4 to TRBJ1-1; TRBD1 is a possible D gene (5 bases). CDR3 length equals 14 residues. Germline values: CDR1 SGHNT, CDR2 YYREEE (reference sequence). V was shortened by 2 bases and J by 2 bases, with 10 bases between the two germline ends. CDR3 residues: CASSLGVANTEAFF. The CDR3 nucleotides read TGTGCCAGCAGCTTAGGGGTTGCCAACACTGAAGCTTTCTTT. The whole variable domain, filled in from reference TRBV5-4 and TRBJ1-1, reads ETGVTQSPTHLIKTRGQQVTLRCSSQSGHNTVSWYQQALGQGPQFIFQYYREEENGRGNFPPRFSGLQFPNYSSELNVNALELDDSALYLCASSLGVANTEAFFGQGTRLTVV.

The rearrangement uses TRBV7-2 and TRBJ1-5; 9 bases align to TRBD1. Germline V gene sequence: CDR1 SGHTA, CDR2 FQGNSA. The CDR3 extends over 16 amino acids. Trimming at V came to 1 base and at J to 2 bases, leaving 3 bases not matched to a gene. CDR3 coding DNA: TGTGCCAGCAGCTTAGGGGGACAGGGACGCAATCAGCCCCAGCATTTT. Its translation: CASSLGGQGRNQPQHF.

This clone came up a few times. The chain carries TRBV7-9 and TRBJ2-4, with 8 bases that match TRBD2. V lost 1 base and J lost 0; bases outside the gene matches: 8. Germline assignment: CDR1 SEHNR and CDR2 FQNEAQ (reference sequence). CDR3 length: 18 residues. The CDR3 DNA reads as TGTGCCAGCAGCTTAGACCTCCGGGAGGGCCTAGCCAAAAACATTCAGTACTTC. It codes for CASSLDLREGLAKNIQYF.

The chain carries TRBV7-9 and TRBJ2-7; 11 nucleotides align to TRBD2. The CDR3 has 13 residues. Trimming at V came to 6 bases and at J to 2 bases, leaving 0 bases not matched to a gene. The germline V gene has CDR1 SEHNR and CDR2 FQNEAQ (reference sequence). DNA of the CDR3: TGTGCCAGCAGTAGCGGGAGGGCCTACGAGCAGTACTTC. Its translation is CASSSGRAYEQYF. Variable domain in full (rest from reference TRBV7-9 and TRBJ2-7): DTGVSQNPRHKITKRGQNVTFRCDPISEHNRLYWYRQTLGQGPEFLTYFQNEAQLEKSRLLSDRFSAERPKGSFSTLEIQRTEQGDSAMYLCASSSGRAYEQYFGPGTRLTVT.

In its sample, this clone was seen a few times. V and J are TRBV7-9 and TRBJ2-3; 8 bases align to TRBD2. The V gene's germline CDR1 is SEHNR and CDR2 FQNEAQ (reference sequence). This CDR3 is 15 amino acids long. Trimming at V came to 5 bases and at J to 3 bases, leaving 7 bases not matched to a gene. The CDR3 DNA sequence: TGTGCCAGCAGCCCCGGGGGGGGGCGAACAGATACGCAGTATTTT. This sequence encodes CASSPGGGRTDTQYF.

The chain employs TRBV7-7 and TRBJ2-4, with 9 bases matching TRBD2. Per germline, CDR1 SSHAT and CDR2 FNYEAQ (reference sequence). V shed 4 bases, J shed 8 bases, and the junction held 15 bases outside the gene matches. The CDR3 has 17 amino acids. In nucleotides, the CDR3 is TGTGCCAGCAGCTCAATAGGGGCCGGGACTAGCACAGACATTCAGTACTTC. The encoded protein is CASSSIGAGTSTDIQYF.

The genes are TRBV4-2 and TRBJ2-3, with D perhaps matching TRBD2 (6 bases). V shed 0 bases and J shed 3 bases, with 10 bases lying between them. This CDR3 is 15 amino acids long. The V gene's germline CDR1 is LGHNA and CDR2 YNFKEQ. In DNA, the CDR3 is TGTGCCAGCAGCCAAGAGTTCGCGGGGACAGATACGCAGTATTTT. This encodes CASSQEFAGTDTQYF.

CDR3 in amino acids: CASSLQGEGNQPQHF. As DNA, the CDR3 is TGCGCCAGCAGCTTACAGGGTGAGGGCAATCAGCCCCAGCATTTT. This chain uses TRBV5-1 with TRBJ1-5; D possibly corresponds to TRBD1 (6 bases). V dropped 2 bases and J dropped 2 bases, with 11 bases sitting between them. The germline CDR1 and CDR2 sequences are SGHRS and YFSETQ. This CDR3 spans 15 amino acids.

This clone was seen only a few times. The chain joins TRBV4-2 to TRBJ1-5; tentative D call: TRBD1 (5 bases). CDR1 is LGHNA and CDR2 is YNFKEQ in the germline V gene. Deletions cut 1 base from V and 7 bases from J, with 17 bases between. CDR3 length: 16 amino acids. CDR3 bases: TGTGCCAGCAGCCAAGGGGGCGGCTCCTTGAAACAGCCCCAGCATTTT. Amino acid sequence: CASSQGGGSLKQPQHF.